Listed here are 25 T cell receptor beta chains from one sample, sequenced in a study of shared clonotypes between healthy human individuals. Only in-frame clones appear in the TCRdb table, and some are missing; sequencing was by immunoSEQ multiplex PCR. Of about 1.5 million clones in the sample, approximately 97% were seen once. Source material: naive CD4+ T cells sorted from blood. Subset specified: CD45RA+ positively selected. Source of these receptors: a man aged 25-45 years in good health.

This chain joins TRBV15 and TRBJ2-7; unclear D gene. V gave up 1 base and J gave up 2 bases, with 9 bases separating them. The CDR3 totals 14 residues. Germline lookup yields CDR1 LNHNV and CDR2 YYDKDF (reference sequence). The CDR3 DNA reads as TGTGCCACCAGCAGAGTGCAGGTTCCCTACGAGCAGTACTTC. It specifies CATSRVQVPYEQYF.

J is TRBJ2-2 and V is TRBV19, with 7 bases lining up with TRBD1. There are 16 residues in the CDR3. The germline V gene has CDR1 LNHDA and CDR2 SQIVND (reference sequence). The V and J ends lost 9 bases and 0 bases, in that order; junction bases with no gene match: 10. The CDR3 loop reads CASKDFGTANTGELFF. The CDR3 DNA reads TGTGCCAGCAAGGATTTCGGGACAGCGAACACCGGGGAGCTGTTTTTT.

The rearrangement joins TRBV11-3 to TRBJ1-5; no firm D call. The ends were cut back, 1 base at V and 9 bases at J, with 10 bases in the middle. CDR1 is SGHNT, CDR2 YENEEA, per germline. CDR3 length: 13 amino acids. The CDR3 spells CASSLGKEPPQHF. For the CDR3, the DNA is TGTGCCAGCAGCTTAGGAAAAGAACCGCCCCAGCATTTT.

V usage is TRBV5-6 and J usage is TRBJ1-2, with D perhaps TRBD1 (5 bases). The germline gives CDR1 SGHDT, CDR2 YYEEEE. CDR3 length: 13 amino acids. V was cut by 2 bases and J by 8 bases, with 13 bases left in between. The CDR3 nucleotides are TGTGCCAGCAGCTTCGACAGCCCTAAGGGCTACACCTTC. Translation: CASSFDSPKGYTF.

The chain is built from TRBV30 and TRBJ2-1; D may be TRBD2 (6 bases). Germline lookup yields CDR1 GTSNPN and CDR2 SVGIG (reference sequence). CDR3 size: 13 residues. Trimming cost V 2 bases and J 4 bases, with 9 bases left between them. CDR3 protein: CAWSRGRYNEQFF. In nucleotides, the CDR3 is TGTGCCTGGAGTCGGGGGAGGTACAATGAGCAGTTCTTC.

This chain links TRBV27 with TRBJ2-6; D is possibly TRBD1 (6 bases). The CDR3 is 18 residues long. Germline CDR1 MNHEY, CDR2 SMNVEV (reference sequence). Trimming pared 5 bases from V and 1 base from J, leaving 18 bases between. The chain's CDR3 is CASSGQDRITSGANVLTF. The CDR3, as DNA: TGTGCCAGCAGTGGACAAGACAGGATAACTTCTGGGGCCAACGTCCTGACTTTC.

The chain links TRBV18 to TRBJ2-7; TRBD1 matches at 11 bases. This CDR3 is built from 16 residues. V was clipped by 2 bases and J by 6 bases; unmatched bases: 9. CDR1 KGHSH and CDR2 LQKENI come from the germline V gene. The CDR3 coding sequence is TGTGCCAGCTCACCAAAGGTGGCCGGGACAGGGGGCGAGCAGTACTTC. As protein: CASSPKVAGTGGEQYF.

This clone has just one count. This chain links TRBV7-2 with TRBJ1-2; 7 bases fit TRBD1. J was trimmed by 8 bases and V by 5 bases; bases with no gene match: 17. The CDR3 is 16 residues long. Germline CDR1 and CDR2: SGHTA and FQGNSA. CDR3 coding DNA: TGTGCCAGCAGCCCTCAGGGGGGCACCTCCTCGGGAGGCTACACCTTC. Its protein is CASSPQGGTSSGGYTF.

This sequence joins TRBV28 and TRBJ2-7; no reliable D call. The CDR3 sequence is 13 residues long. The germline gives CDR1 MDHEN, CDR2 SYDVKM. V lost 10 bases to trimming and J lost 2 bases, with 15 bases between them. CDR3 protein: CATIAPLPYEQYF. The CDR3 nucleotides are TGTGCCACCATCGCACCCCTCCCCTACGAGCAGTACTTC. The entire variable domain, with the rest obtained from reference TRBV28 and TRBJ2-7, is as follows: DVKVTQSSRYLVKRTGEKVFLECVQDMDHENMFWYRQDPGLGLRLIYFSYDVKMKEKGDIPEGYSVSREKKERFSLILESASTNQTSMYLCATIAPLPYEQYFGPGTRLTVT.

The rearrangement links TRBV5-1 to TRBJ1-1; 7 positions agree with TRBD1. The germline V gene encodes CDR1 SGHRS and CDR2 YFSETQ. The CDR3 has 12 amino acids. Losses at the gene ends were 5 bases for V and 6 bases for J; bases not matched to a gene: 4. CDR3 coding DNA: TGCGCCAGCAGGGCCCAGGGGGCTGAAGCTTTCTTT. Translation gives CASRAQGAEAFF.

The V gene is TRBV27, the J gene TRBJ2-3, with TRBD1 as a possible D gene (6 bases). Trimming took off 3 bases at V and 6 bases at J, with 16 bases between the two ends. The germline gives CDR1 MNHEY, CDR2 SMNVEV (reference sequence). CDR3 length equals 15 residues. The CDR3 DNA is TGTGCCAGCAGTTTGCGGGCCTCAAGGGGGGATACGCAGTATTTT. Its protein is CASSLRASRGDTQYF.

CDR3 residues: CASSLTGAGTGELFF. CDR3 DNA: TGCGCCAGCAGCTTGACGGGGGCCGGAACCGGGGAGCTGTTTTTT. This chain links TRBV5-1 with TRBJ2-2, with D possibly called TRBD1 or TRBD2 (6 bases each). This CDR3 has 15 residues. Trimming left V 1 base short and J 5 bases short, with 12 bases between. Germline lookup yields CDR1 SGHRS and CDR2 YFSETQ.

The chain has TRBV2 and TRBJ1-1; no clear D. The CDR3 covers 14 residues. Germline loops: CDR1 SNHLY, CDR2 FYNNEI. Trimming stripped 7 bases from V and 7 bases from J, with 19 bases between. CDR3 residues: CASKSLNSNSEAFF. For the CDR3, the DNA is TGTGCCAGCAAGAGTCTCAATTCAAATAGTGAAGCTTTCTTT. The variable domain in full, with the rest retrieved from reference TRBV2 and TRBJ1-1, is EPEVTQTPSHQVTQMGQEVILRCVPISNHLYFYWYRQILGQKVEFLVSFYNNEISEKSEIFDDQFSVERPDGSNFTLKIRSTKLEDSAMYFCASKSLNSNSEAFFGQGTRLTVV.

This clone was seen just once. This rearrangement joins TRBV29-1 to TRBJ2-6, with no clear D. CDR1 and CDR2 (germline): SQVTM, ANQGSEA. The CDR3 is 16 residues long. Trimming shortened V by 4 bases and J by 0 bases, and 13 bases separated the two germline ends. The CDR3 DNA is TGCAGCGTTGGGTCCGCCGGTGTCTCTGGGGCCAACGTCCTGACTTTC. Encoded protein: CSVGSAGVSGANVLTF.

The chain employs TRBV29-1 and TRBJ2-1; 10 bases are a match to TRBD2. CDR3 length equals 15 residues. Germline V lookup: CDR1 SQVTM, CDR2 ANQGSEA. Trimming removed 8 bases from V and 1 base from J; junction bases left unmatched: 8. The CDR3 coding sequence is TGCAGCCAGGGACTAGCGCCGAGATCCTACAATGAGCAGTTCTTC. Protein product: CSQGLAPRSYNEQFF.

DNA of the CDR3: TGTGCCAGCAGCTTAAGGTGGGGACTAGCGGGTTCCTACAATGAGCAGTTCTTC. Translation: CASSLRWGLAGSYNEQFF. The genes are TRBV7-3 and TRBJ2-1; 12 bases line up with TRBD2. The V gene's germline CDR1 is SGHTA and CDR2 FQGTGA. Trimming removed 1 base from V and 1 base from J; junction bases left unmatched: 5. The CDR3 spans 18 residues.

About this clone itself: The same CDR3 can be traced to other DNA sequences in this sample. In DNA form, the CDR3 reads TGTGCCAGCAGTGGACTAGCGGGAACCTACGAGCAGTACTTC. It encodes CASSGLAGTYEQYF. This chain joins TRBV28 and TRBJ2-7; 12 bases are a match to TRBD2. Germline V gene data show CDR1 as MDHEN and CDR2 as SYDVKM. The CDR3 is 14 amino acids. Trimming cost V 5 bases and J 2 bases; bases outside gene matches: 1. Full variable domain (missing parts from reference TRBV28 and TRBJ2-7): DVKVTQSSRYLVKRTGEKVFLECVQDMDHENMFWYRQDPGLGLRLIYFSYDVKMKEKGDIPEGYSVSREKKERFSLILESASTNQTSMYLCASSGLAGTYEQYFGPGTRLTVT.

The rearrangement joins TRBV9 to TRBJ1-5, with 7 bases that match TRBD1. Germline V CDR1 and CDR2: SGDLS, YYNGEE. J was trimmed by 0 bases and V by 3 bases; bases with no gene match: 30. This CDR3 comprises 24 residues. The CDR3 region has the DNA TGTGCCAGCAGCGCTAAAACTGGGACAGACGTAACCAGACCCCGAGAAGTTAGCAATCAGCCCCAGCATTTT. It codes for CASSAKTGTDVTRPREVSNQPQHF.

This chain connects TRBV29-1 to TRBJ2-7, with 7 bases aligning to TRBD2. Germline V lookup: CDR1 SQVTM, CDR2 ANQGSEA. The V segment lost 4 bases and the J segment 3 bases; nucleotides outside the gene matches: 6. The CDR3 extends over 13 amino acids. The CDR3 reads CSVVASGDYEQYF. In nucleotides, the CDR3 is TGCAGCGTTGTGGCTAGCGGAGACTACGAGCAGTACTTC.

The chain employs TRBV23-1 and TRBJ2-7; D is uncertain. TRBV23-1 is reported as an ORF; its role is uncertain. The V gene lost 2 bases and the J gene lost 3 bases, with 14 bases spanning the gap. The CDR3 extends over 15 amino acids. The CDR3 region has the DNA TGCGCCAGCAGTCAACACATCGCCCCTCTCTACGAGCAGTACTTC. Amino acid sequence: CASSQHIAPLYEQYF.

The genes are TRBV18 and TRBJ2-1, with D perhaps TRBD1 (6 bases). The CDR3 is 15 amino acids. The V end was cut by 6 bases, the J end by 7 bases, with 19 bases between. CDR1 and CDR2 (germline): KGHSH, LQKENI. The CDR3 loop reads CASSPQGPEGNEQFF. CDR3 DNA sequence: TGTGCCAGCTCTCCGCAGGGGCCGGAAGGAAATGAGCAGTTCTTC.

The rearrangement uses TRBV5-5 and TRBJ2-2; TRBD1 matches at 9 bases. The V gene's germline CDR1 is SGHKS and CDR2 YYEKEE (reference sequence). J was trimmed by 7 bases and V by 2 bases; bases with no gene match: 6. The CDR3 runs 15 residues. Here the CDR3 reads CASSFTGGLVGELFF. CDR3 sequence (DNA): TGTGCCAGCAGCTTCACAGGGGGCCTCGTCGGGGAGCTGTTTTTT.

This chain joins TRBV5-4 and TRBJ2-2; a possible D gene is TRBD2 (6 bases). Germline V gene lookup returns CDR1 SGHNT and CDR2 YYREEE (reference sequence). V shed 2 bases and J shed 1 base, with 9 bases lying between them. The CDR3 runs 15 residues. The CDR3 loop reads CASSFRGRNTGELFF. As DNA, the CDR3 is TGTGCCAGCAGCTTTCGGGGGAGGAACACCGGGGAGCTGTTTTTT.

Concerning this clone itself: Other DNA sequences of this sample code for an identical CDR3. This rearrangement joins TRBV6-1 to TRBJ2-7; 11 bases are shared with TRBD2. Trimming took 7 bases from V and 2 from J; bases not matched to a gene: 4. Germline assignment: CDR1 MNHNS and CDR2 SASEGT. This CDR3 contains 14 residues. The CDR3 DNA reads TGTGCCAGCAATTTAGCGGGAGGGCCCTACGAGCAGTACTTC. Encoded protein: CASNLAGGPYEQYF.

The genes are TRBV28 and TRBJ1-1; TRBD1 matches 12 bases. This CDR3 is built from 17 residues. Per germline, CDR1 MDHEN and CDR2 SYDVKM. With 5 bases clipped from V and 12 bases from J, the junction kept 19 bases outside the gene matches. As DNA, the CDR3 is TGTGCCAGCAGTCAATACTACGGGGGACAGGGGGCGCAAAGGCCTTTCTTT. Protein sequence: CASSQYYGGQGAQRPFF.